These 28 T cell receptor beta chains originate from one sample sequenced in a study of neoadjuvant anti-PD-1 for oral cavity cancer. The assay was immunoSEQ multiplex PCR, and TCRdb's table has in-frame clones only and misses some. The profile shows 5,000 or so clones, 55% to 75% of them singletons. The sample was tumor tissue, taken before nivolumab (anti-PD-1) treatment. These receptors were taken from a person between 40 and 85 years old with oral cavity squamous cell carcinoma.

This chain uses TRBV21-1 with TRBJ2-7. TRBV21-1 is tagged as a pseudogene. The CDR3 spans 16 residues. This CDR3 reads CASSLSLGTVFYEQYF. For the CDR3, the DNA is TGTGCCAGCAGCTTGAGTTTGGGGACGGTCTTTTACGAGCAGTACTTC.

The rearrangement uses TRBV30 and TRBJ2-5; 12 bases align to TRBD2. Trimming at V came to 1 base and at J to 5 bases, leaving 5 bases not matched to a gene. The length of the CDR3 is 15 residues. Germline CDR1 reads GTSNPN; CDR2 reads SVGIG (reference sequence). CDR3 sequence: CAWSGLAGVGETQYF. The CDR3 region has the DNA TGTGCCTGGAGTGGACTAGCGGGGGTTGGTGAGACCCAGTACTTC.

The chain carries TRBV5-1 and TRBJ2-2; D is tentatively TRBD1 or TRBD2 (6 bases each). Germline V gene lookup returns CDR1 SGHRS and CDR2 YFSETQ. The length of the CDR3 is 16 residues. The V end was cut by 7 bases, the J end by 0 bases, with 16 bases between. CDR3 protein: CASSAGHLTNTGELFF. As DNA, the CDR3 is TGCGCCAGCTCCGCGGGACACCTGACGAACACCGGGGAGCTGTTTTTT.

This clone was seen once. This chain uses TRBV19 with TRBJ2-3; 11 nucleotides align to TRBD2. Per germline, CDR1 LNHDA and CDR2 SQIVND (reference sequence). After removal of 4 bases from V and 6 bases from J, the junction contained 15 bases not matched to a gene. The length of the CDR3 is 18 residues. CDR3 loop: CASSTSSISGGGRDTQYF. The CDR3 coding sequence is TGTGCCAGTAGTACCTCAAGCATTAGCGGGGGGGGCCGGGATACGCAGTATTTT.

This rearrangement joins TRBV6-1 to TRBJ1-5, with a weak D call TRBD1 (5 bases). V was pared by 7 bases and J by 2 bases, with 15 bases between. The CDR3 runs 15 residues. CDR1 is MNHNS and CDR2 is SASEGT in the germline V gene. Written as DNA, the CDR3 is TGTGCCAGCACCACTTACAAGACAGGCAATCAGCCCCAGCATTTT. Protein: CASTTYKTGNQPQHF.

This chain links TRBV5-1 with TRBJ1-5, with 7 bases that match TRBD1. Germline CDR1 and CDR2: SGHRS and YFSETQ. J lost 3 bases, V lost 2 bases, and 11 bases had no gene match. CDR3 length: 17 amino acids. The DNA of the CDR3 is TGCGCCAGCAGCTTATCAGGGGGTGGAGGGGCCAATCAGCCCCAGCATTTT. Translation gives CASSLSGGGGANQPQHF.

The V gene is TRBV6-5, the J gene TRBJ2-3, with TRBD2 matching 8 bases. The CDR3 contains 16 residues. Looked up from germline, CDR1 is MNHEY and CDR2 is SVGAGI. V lost 4 bases and J lost 0; bases outside the gene matches: 6. CDR3 sequence: CASSLAGSSSTDTQYF. The CDR3 nucleotides are TGTGCCAGCAGTTTAGCGGGAAGTTCTAGCACAGATACGCAGTATTTT.

V usage is TRBV6-1 and J usage is TRBJ1-5, with 11 positions matching TRBD1. Germline V gives CDR1 MNHNS, CDR2 SASEGT. V trimming: 2 bases; J trimming: 6 bases; junction bases outside the gene matches: 3. The CDR3 consists of 15 residues. The CDR3: CASSERDRGIQPQHF. CDR3 sequence (DNA): TGTGCCAGCAGTGAAAGGGACAGGGGGATTCAGCCCCAGCATTTT.

This clone was observed a single time. The chain employs TRBV5-1 and TRBJ2-7, with 12 bases matching TRBD2. The CDR3 sequence is 17 residues long. CDR1 SGHRS and CDR2 YFSETQ come from the germline V gene. V lost 4 bases and J lost 6; bases outside the gene matches: 14. CDR3 DNA: TGCGCCAGCAGCCCACAGGTACCTAGCGGGAGGGCCGCCGAGCAGTACTTC. As protein: CASSPQVPSGRAAEQYF.

In DNA form, the CDR3 reads TGTGCCAGCAGCCACGGACAGCCCAACTATGGCTACACCTTC. Translation: CASSHGQPNYGYTF. This chain links TRBV4-2 with TRBJ1-2; tentative D call: TRBD1 (6 bases). CDR3 length: 14 amino acids. CDR1 LGHNA and CDR2 YNFKEQ come from the germline V gene. Deletions cut 3 bases from V and 2 bases from J, with 10 bases between.

This chain links TRBV14 with TRBJ2-4; D not resolved. This CDR3 spans 16 amino acids. The germline V gene encodes CDR1 SGHDN and CDR2 FVKESK. V was trimmed by 1 base and J by 0 bases, leaving 10 bases between them. The CDR3 nucleotides are TGTGCCAGCAGCCAAGGGGATTACATAGCCAAAAACATTCAGTACTTC. Translated: CASSQGDYIAKNIQYF.

The chain employs TRBV30 and TRBJ2-5, with unresolved D. This CDR3 has 12 residues. V dropped 4 bases and J dropped 0 bases, with 6 bases sitting between them. Germline lookup yields CDR1 GTSNPN and CDR2 SVGIG (reference sequence). CDR3 loop: CAWKTDQETQYF. The CDR3 nucleotides are TGTGCCTGGAAGACGGACCAAGAGACCCAGTACTTC.

The chain is built from TRBV6-1 and TRBJ1-2; D is uncertain. Germline CDR1 reads MNHNS; CDR2 reads SASEGT. Between the trimmed V and J ends, which lost 3 bases and 3 bases, there was a span of 11 bases. The CDR3 spans 14 residues. As DNA, the CDR3 is TGTGCCAGCAGTGACCAGGCTGGGTACTATGGCTACACCTTC. Translation: CASSDQAGYYGYTF.

This chain links TRBV2 with TRBJ1-5; maybe TRBD1 (5 bases). Trimming took 6 bases from V and 4 from J, leaving 16 bases between them. The CDR3 is 15 amino acids. In germline, CDR1 is SNHLY, CDR2 FYNNEI. DNA of the CDR3: TGTGCCAGCAGGTCCAGGGAGCTCGGTAATCAGCCCCAGCATTTT. It encodes CASRSRELGNQPQHF.

The V call is TRBV6-1, the J call TRBJ2-2; perhaps D is TRBD1 or TRBD2 (5 bases each). Deletions cut 1 base from V and 7 bases from J, with 10 bases between. The germline V gene has CDR1 MNHNS and CDR2 SASEGT. The CDR3 contains 14 residues. DNA of the CDR3: TGTGCCAGCAGTGAAGGGGGCGGAGGCGGGGAGCTGTTTTTT. It yields the protein CASSEGGGGGELFF.

The chain uses TRBV19 and TRBJ2-1; D is unresolved. The CDR3 length is 13 residues. Trimming took 2 bases from V and 6 from J, leaving 8 bases between them. Germline values: CDR1 LNHDA, CDR2 SQIVND (reference sequence). CDR3 bases: TGTGCCAGTAGTATAAGGCGGAGCAATGAGCAGTTCTTC. Translation: CASSIRRSNEQFF.

V usage is TRBV10-3 and J usage is TRBJ1-6, with no clear D. V lost 6 bases, J lost 9 bases, and 18 bases lay in between. Germline V gene lookup returns CDR1 ENHRY and CDR2 SYGVKD. The CDR3 is made up of 15 amino acids. The CDR3 spells CAIRDQRAEASPLHF. The CDR3 nucleotides read TGTGCCATCAGGGACCAGAGGGCCGAGGCTTCACCCCTCCACTTT.

The rearrangement links TRBV6-5 to TRBJ2-7, with 11 positions matching TRBD2. The ends lost 4 bases at V and 4 bases at J; junction bases unmatched: 3. The CDR3 runs to 14 residues. From germline, CDR1 is MNHEY and CDR2 SVGAGI. The CDR3 spells CASSSWTSGYEQYF. The CDR3 nucleotides read TGTGCCAGCAGTTCCTGGACTAGCGGGTACGAGCAGTACTTC.

This chain uses TRBV9 with TRBJ1-1; TRBD1 might be the D (5 bases). The CDR3 sequence is 15 residues long. V was clipped by 4 bases and J by 0 bases, with 13 bases between them. CDR1 is SGDLS and CDR2 is YYNGEE in the germline V gene. In DNA, the CDR3 is TGTGCCAGCAGCCCAAGGGACTACATGAACACTGAAGCTTTCTTT. It specifies CASSPRDYMNTEAFF.

This sequence joins TRBV28 and TRBJ2-3, with 14 bases matching TRBD2. Germline V gives CDR1 MDHEN, CDR2 SYDVKM. Trimming cost V 3 bases and J 3 bases; bases outside gene matches: 5. The CDR3 runs to 17 residues. The CDR3 sequence: CASSFPGTSGRTDTQYF. CDR3 coding DNA: TGTGCCAGCAGTTTCCCTGGGACTAGCGGGAGAACAGATACGCAGTATTTT.

The V gene is TRBV19, the J gene TRBJ2-7; 11 bases align to TRBD2. There are 15 residues in the CDR3. Germline lookup yields CDR1 LNHDA and CDR2 SQIVND (reference sequence). Losses at the gene ends were 6 bases for V and 0 bases for J; bases not matched to a gene: 4. This CDR3 is CASSPSGGFSYEQYF. The CDR3 nucleotides are TGTGCCAGTAGCCCTAGCGGGGGGTTCTCCTACGAGCAGTACTTC.

This clone was seen a handful of times. The chain recombines TRBV6-6 with TRBJ2-2; TRBD2 matches at 9 bases. This CDR3 region has 16 residues. Germline V gives CDR1 MNHNY, CDR2 SVGAGI (reference sequence). Trimming cost V 0 bases and J 6 bases; bases outside gene matches: 5. The DNA of the CDR3 is TGTGCCAGCAGTTACTCCAATAGCGGGAGCGCCGGGGAGCTGTTTTTT. Translation gives CASSYSNSGSAGELFF.

This chain joins TRBV19 and TRBJ1-1; TRBD1 agrees at 8 bases. The J segment lost 0 bases and the V segment lost 6 bases, leaving 6 bases of the junction unmatched. CDR3 size: 15 residues. The germline gives CDR1 LNHDA, CDR2 SQIVND (reference sequence). CDR3 protein: CASSTSGGMNTEAFF. CDR3 DNA: TGTGCCAGTAGCACTTCAGGGGGCATGAACACTGAAGCTTTCTTT.

This clone was seen only a few times. The chain joins TRBV2 to TRBJ2-7; 7 nucleotides line up with TRBD1. The CDR3 loop spans 13 amino acids. With 11 bases clipped from V and 3 bases from J, the junction kept 10 bases outside the gene matches. Germline assignment: CDR1 SNHLY and CDR2 FYNNEI. The CDR3 here is CAAHRGQRYEQYF. The CDR3 DNA follows: TGTGCCGCCCATAGGGGACAGCGCTACGAGCAGTACTTC. The entire variable domain, with the rest obtained from reference TRBV2 and TRBJ2-7, is as follows: EPEVTQTPSHQVTQMGQEVILRCVPISNHLYFYWYRQILGQKVEFLVSFYNNEISEKSEIFDDQFSVERPDGSNFTLKIRSTKLEDSAMYFCAAHRGQRYEQYFGPGTRLTVT.

The rearrangement links TRBV6-4 to TRBJ2-1, with D perhaps given as TRBD1 or TRBD2 (5 bases each). V was pared by 2 bases and J by 8 bases, with 13 bases between. The CDR3 is 14 residues long. Germline CDR1 MRHNA, CDR2 SNTAGT. The CDR3 nucleotides read TGTGCCAGCAGTGACGGAGCCGGGGCCGATGAGCAGTTCTTC. Translating gives CASSDGAGADEQFF.

This rearrangement joins TRBV14 to TRBJ2-4; TRBD2 matches 12 bases. CDR1 and CDR2 from the germline V gene are SGHDN and FVKESK. Trimming at V came to 5 bases and at J to 2 bases, leaving 4 bases not matched to a gene. This CDR3 has 16 amino acids. CDR3 bases: TGTGCCAGCAGCTCACTAGCGGGGGGAACCAAAAACATTCAGTACTTC. It encodes CASSSLAGGTKNIQYF.

The genes are TRBV27 and TRBJ2-3, with 10 nucleotides matching TRBD1. This CDR3 comprises 15 residues. Per the germline V gene, CDR1 is MNHEY and CDR2 is SMNVEV (reference sequence). The V segment lost 5 bases and the J segment 6 bases; nucleotides outside the gene matches: 8. The CDR3 loop is CASSPDRGLGDTQYF. The CDR3 coding sequence is TGTGCCAGCAGTCCCGACAGGGGGCTTGGGGATACGCAGTATTTT.

In DNA form, the CDR3 reads TGTGCCAGCAGTGACCATCAGGGTTGGAACACTGAAGCTTTCTTT. It specifies CASSDHQGWNTEAFF. The chain employs TRBV6-1 and TRBJ1-1; a possible D gene is TRBD1 (5 bases). Trimming cost V 3 bases and J 1 base, with 12 bases left between them. CDR1 is MNHNS, CDR2 SASEGT, per germline. The CDR3 is made up of 15 amino acids.